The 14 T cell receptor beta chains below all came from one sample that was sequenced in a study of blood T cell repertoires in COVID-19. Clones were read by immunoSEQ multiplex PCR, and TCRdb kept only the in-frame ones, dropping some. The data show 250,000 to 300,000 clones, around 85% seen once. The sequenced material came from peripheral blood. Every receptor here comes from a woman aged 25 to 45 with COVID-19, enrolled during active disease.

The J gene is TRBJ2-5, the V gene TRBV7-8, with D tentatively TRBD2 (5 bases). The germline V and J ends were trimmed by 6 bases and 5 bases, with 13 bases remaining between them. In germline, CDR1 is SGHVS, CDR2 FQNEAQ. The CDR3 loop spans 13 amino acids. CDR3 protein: CASRSRGGETQYF. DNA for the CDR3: TGTGCCAGCAGGTCTAGAGGCGGGGAGACCCAGTACTTC.

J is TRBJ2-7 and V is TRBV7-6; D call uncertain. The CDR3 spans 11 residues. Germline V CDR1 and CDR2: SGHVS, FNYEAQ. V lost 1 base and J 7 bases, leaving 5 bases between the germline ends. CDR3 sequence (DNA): TGTGCCAGCAGCTTAGGGGCAGAGCAGTACTTC. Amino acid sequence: CASSLGAEQYF.

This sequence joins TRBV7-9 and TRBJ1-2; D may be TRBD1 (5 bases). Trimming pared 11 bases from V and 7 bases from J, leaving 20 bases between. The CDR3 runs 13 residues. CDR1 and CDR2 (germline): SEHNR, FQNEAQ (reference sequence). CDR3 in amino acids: CAGRGERVSGYTF. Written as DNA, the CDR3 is TGTGCCGGACGGGGGGAAAGGGTGTCTGGCTACACCTTC.

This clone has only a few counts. The CDR3 DNA sequence: TGTGCCAGCAGTTACTCGACAGGGGGCTACGAGCAGTACTTC. Translation: CASSYSTGGYEQYF. The chain joins TRBV6-2 or TRBV6-3 to TRBJ2-7; 9 positions agree with TRBD1. Germline CDR1 MNHEY, CDR2 SVGEGT. CDR3 length equals 14 residues. The V gene end was trimmed by 0 bases and the J gene end by 3 bases; junction bases not matched to a gene: 0.

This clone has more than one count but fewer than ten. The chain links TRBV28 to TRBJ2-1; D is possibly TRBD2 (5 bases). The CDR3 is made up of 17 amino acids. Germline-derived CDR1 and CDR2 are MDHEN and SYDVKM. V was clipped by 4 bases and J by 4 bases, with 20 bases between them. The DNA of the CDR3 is TGTGCCAGCAGTTCCCCCCGGACTCAACGTGTGTACAATGAGCAGTTCTTC. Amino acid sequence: CASSSPRTQRVYNEQFF.

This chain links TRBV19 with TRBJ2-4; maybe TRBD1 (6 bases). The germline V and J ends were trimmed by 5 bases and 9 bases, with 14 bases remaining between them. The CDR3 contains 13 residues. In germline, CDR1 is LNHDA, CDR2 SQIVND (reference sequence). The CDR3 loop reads CASSRSRGGIQYF. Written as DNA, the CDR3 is TGTGCCAGTAGTCGAAGCAGGGGTGGCATTCAGTACTTC.

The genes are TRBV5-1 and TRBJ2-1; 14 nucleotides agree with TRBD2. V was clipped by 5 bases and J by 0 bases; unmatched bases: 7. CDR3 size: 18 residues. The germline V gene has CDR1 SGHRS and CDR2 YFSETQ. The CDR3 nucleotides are TGCGCCAGCAGGGGGGGACTAGCGGGAGATCGCTCCTACAATGAGCAGTTCTTC. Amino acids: CASRGGLAGDRSYNEQFF.

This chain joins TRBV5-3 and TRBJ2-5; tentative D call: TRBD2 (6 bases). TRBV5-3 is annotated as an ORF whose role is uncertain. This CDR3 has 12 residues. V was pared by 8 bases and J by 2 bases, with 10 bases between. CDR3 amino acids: CARGGRQETQYF. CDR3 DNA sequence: TGTGCCAGGGGGGGACGGCAAGAGACCCAGTACTTC.

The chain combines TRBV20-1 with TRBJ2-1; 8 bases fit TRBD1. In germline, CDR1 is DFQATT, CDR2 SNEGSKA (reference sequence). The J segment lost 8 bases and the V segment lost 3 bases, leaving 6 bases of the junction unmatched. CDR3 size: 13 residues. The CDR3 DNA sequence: TGCAGTGCTAGTGGGGACAGGATCGATGAGCAGTTCTTC. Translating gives CSASGDRIDEQFF.

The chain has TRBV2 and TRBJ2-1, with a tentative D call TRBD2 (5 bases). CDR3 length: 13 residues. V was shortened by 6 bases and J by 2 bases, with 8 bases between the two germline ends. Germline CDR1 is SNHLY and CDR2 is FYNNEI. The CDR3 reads CASRDYPYNEQFF. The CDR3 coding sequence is TGTGCCAGCAGAGACTACCCCTACAATGAGCAGTTCTTC.

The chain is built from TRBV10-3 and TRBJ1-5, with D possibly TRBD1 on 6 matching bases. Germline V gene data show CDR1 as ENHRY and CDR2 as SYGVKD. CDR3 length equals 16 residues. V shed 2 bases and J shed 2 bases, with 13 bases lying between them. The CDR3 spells CAISEPRGGGNQPQHF. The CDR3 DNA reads TGTGCCATCAGTGAGCCCAGGGGAGGGGGCAATCAGCCCCAGCATTTT.

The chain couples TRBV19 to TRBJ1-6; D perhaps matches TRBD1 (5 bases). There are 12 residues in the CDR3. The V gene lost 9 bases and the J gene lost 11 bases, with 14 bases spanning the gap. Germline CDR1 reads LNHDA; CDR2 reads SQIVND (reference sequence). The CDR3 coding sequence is TGTGCCAGCGCAACAGGAGAAACACCCCTCCACTTT. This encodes CASATGETPLHF.

The CDR3 DNA is TGTGCCAGCAGAACTAGCGGGGTAAACAATGAGCAGTTCTTC. Protein: CASRTSGVNNEQFF. The chain recombines TRBV6-5 with TRBJ2-1, with 10 bases identical to TRBD2. This CDR3 comprises 14 residues. V lost 6 bases to trimming and J lost 5 bases; unmatched junction nucleotides: 4. Germline V lookup: CDR1 MNHEY, CDR2 SVGAGI.

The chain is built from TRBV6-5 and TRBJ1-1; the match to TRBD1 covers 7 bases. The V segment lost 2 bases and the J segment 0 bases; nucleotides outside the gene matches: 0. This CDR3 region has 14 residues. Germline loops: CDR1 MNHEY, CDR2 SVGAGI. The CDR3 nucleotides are TGTGCCAGCAGTTACCAGGGGGTGAACACTGAAGCTTTCTTT. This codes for CASSYQGVNTEAFF.